One sample yielded the 18 T cell receptor beta chains listed below, sequenced in a study of cytomegalovirus exposure and HLA in healthy donors. The repertoire was sequenced with immunoSEQ multiplex PCR; TCRdb's copy has only in-frame clones and lacks some. There are approximately 170,000 clones in the sample; about 90% occur only once, and around 2.7% lies in the top ten. Sequences were obtained from PBMCs. The receptors shown here come from a young woman in good health and CMV-seropositive.

This clone was observed once. The chain combines TRBV28 with TRBJ2-1; 13 bases align to TRBD2. The CDR3 has 15 amino acids. After removal of 5 bases from V and 5 bases from J, the junction contained 3 bases not matched to a gene. CDR1 is MDHEN, CDR2 SYDVKM, per germline. CDR3 nucleotides: TGTGCCAGCAGTACTAGCGGGGGGGGGAACAATGAGCAGTTCTTC. Translating gives CASSTSGGGNNEQFF.

This chain links TRBV9 with TRBJ2-2, with D tentatively TRBD2 (5 bases). The CDR3 contains 16 residues. Trimming pared 0 bases from V and 4 bases from J, leaving 13 bases between. The germline gives CDR1 SGDLS, CDR2 YYNGEE. The CDR3 region is CASSVGEGRSTGELFF. The CDR3 DNA reads as TGTGCCAGCAGCGTAGGCGAGGGTAGGAGCACCGGGGAGCTGTTTTTT.

The CDR3 protein is CARGANTEAFF. The CDR3, as DNA: TGTGCCAGGGGCGCCAACACTGAAGCTTTCTTT. This rearrangement joins TRBV5-3 to TRBJ1-1; D not resolved. TRBV5-3 is filed as an ORF, its function uncertain. The length of the CDR3 is 11 residues. V shed 8 bases and J shed 2 bases, with 7 bases lying between them.

This chain connects TRBV27 to TRBJ1-5; D gene uncertain. Germline V lookup: CDR1 MNHEY, CDR2 SMNVEV (reference sequence). The CDR3 is 17 amino acids. V shed 0 bases and J shed 0 bases, with 12 bases lying between them. CDR3 sequence: CASSLSWSDYSNQPQHF. The CDR3 nucleotides read TGTGCCAGCAGTTTATCTTGGTCAGATTATAGCAATCAGCCCCAGCATTTT.

The rearrangement links TRBV5-1 to TRBJ2-7; D unresolved. This CDR3 has 14 residues. CDR1 is SGHRS, CDR2 YFSETQ, per germline. V lost 3 bases and J 6 bases, leaving 16 bases between the germline ends. The CDR3 DNA is TGCGCCAGCAGCTATAATTCCCTGTATTCCGAGCAGTACTTC. It is translated as CASSYNSLYSEQYF.

The rearrangement links TRBV19 to TRBJ1-1; D is undetermined. V was pared by 3 bases and J by 1 base, with 6 bases between. Germline lookup yields CDR1 LNHDA and CDR2 SQIVND (reference sequence). The CDR3 has 13 residues. The CDR3 DNA sequence: TGTGCCAGTAGTATGGGAGGGAACACTGAAGCTTTCTTT. Translation: CASSMGGNTEAFF.

A single count supports this clone. The rearrangement joins TRBV28 to TRBJ1-4, with 8 bases that match TRBD1. J gave up 4 bases and V 3 bases, and 4 bases lay outside the gene matches. The germline gives CDR1 MDHEN, CDR2 SYDVKM. The CDR3 loop spans 15 amino acids. The CDR3 DNA follows: TGTGCCAGCAGTTTGCCGGGACAGGATAATGAAAAACTGTTTTTT. Amino acid sequence: CASSLPGQDNEKLFF.

CDR3 nucleotide sequence: TGTGCCAGCAGCCTGAGGGGGATCTCCTATGGCTACACCTTC. Its protein product is CASSLRGISYGYTF. V gene TRBV5-6 combines with J gene TRBJ1-2, with D possibly matching TRBD1 (6 bases). V dropped 4 bases and J dropped 4 bases, with 14 bases sitting between them. The germline CDR1 and CDR2 sequences are SGHDT and YYEEEE. The CDR3 totals 14 residues.

J is TRBJ1-4 and V is TRBV28; tentatively, D is TRBD1 (6 bases). The V gene lost 7 bases and the J gene lost 1 base, with 31 bases spanning the gap. Germline V gene lookup returns CDR1 MDHEN and CDR2 SYDVKM. The CDR3 is made up of 21 amino acids. CDR3 sequence: CASTPPRRDKGLTGTNEKLFF. DNA of the CDR3: TGTGCCAGCACCCCCCCCCGCCGGGACAAGGGCCTAACGGGAACTAATGAAAAACTGTTTTTT. Variable domain in full (rest from reference TRBV28 and TRBJ1-4): DVKVTQSSRYLVKRTGEKVFLECVQDMDHENMFWYRQDPGLGLRLIYFSYDVKMKEKGDIPEGYSVSREKKERFSLILESASTNQTSMYLCASTPPRRDKGLTGTNEKLFFGSGTQLSVL.

V and J are TRBV7-3 and TRBJ1-4; D call uncertain. The CDR3 covers 14 residues. V was pared by 5 bases and J by 11 bases, with 18 bases between. CDR1 is SGHTA, CDR2 FQGTGA, per germline. Written as DNA, the CDR3 is TGTGCCAGCAGCCCCCCTCAATGTCAGAAGAAACTGTTTTTT. Translation: CASSPPQCQKKLFF.

With respect to this clone: A junction end diverges from the germline sequence, so it may reflect a read error. The J gene is TRBJ2-7, the V gene TRBV18, with D possibly TRBD1 on 6 matching bases. CDR3 length: 16 amino acids. Per the germline V gene, CDR1 is KGHSH and CDR2 is LQKENI. CDR3 in amino acids: CASSSPYRAAYYEQYF. CDR3 nucleotides: TGTGCCAGCTCATCACCATACAGGGCCGCCTACTACGAGCAGTACTTC. The complete variable domain, with remaining parts taken from reference TRBV18 and TRBJ2-7, reads NAGVMQNPRHLVRRRGQEARLRCSPMKGHSHVYWYRQLPEEGLKFMVYLQKENIIDESGMPKERFSAEFPKEGPSILRIQQVVRGDSAAYFCASSSPYRAAYYEQYFGPGTRLTVT.

The chain employs TRBV9 and TRBJ2-3, with D possibly matching TRBD2 (6 bases). V was trimmed by 2 bases and J by 5 bases, leaving 18 bases between them. Germline loops: CDR1 SGDLS, CDR2 YYNGEE. The length of the CDR3 is 16 residues. The CDR3 reads CASSVLSGLEGDTQYF. CDR3 nucleotides: TGTGCCAGCAGCGTTCTATCAGGGTTGGAGGGAGATACGCAGTATTTT.

In regard to this clone: Other DNA sequences in the sample encode the same CDR3. The CDR3 loop is CASSSDRGGYTF. DNA for the CDR3: TGTGCCAGCAGTTCGGACAGGGGTGGCTACACCTTC. The chain is built from TRBV2 and TRBJ1-2; 9 bases match TRBD1. This CDR3 is built from 12 residues. The J segment lost 7 bases and the V segment lost 5 bases, leaving 2 bases of the junction unmatched. Germline values: CDR1 SNHLY, CDR2 FYNNEI.

The J gene is TRBJ2-5, the V gene TRBV18; D gene ambiguous. CDR1 KGHSH and CDR2 LQKENI come from the germline V gene. The CDR3 is made up of 14 amino acids. Trimming removed 2 bases from V and 0 bases from J, with 7 bases in between. CDR3 amino acids: CASSPRLDQETQYF. The CDR3 DNA is TGTGCCAGCTCACCAAGACTGGACCAAGAGACCCAGTACTTC.

The V gene is TRBV9, the J gene TRBJ1-4, with D possibly TRBD1 on 6 matching bases. Trimming removed 4 bases from V and 12 bases from J, with 16 bases in between. The CDR3 is 13 residues long. CDR1 and CDR2 from the germline V gene are SGDLS and YYNGEE. The CDR3, as DNA: TGTGCCAGCAGCCCGAGAAGGGCAGGGGAACTGTTTTTT. Protein: CASSPRRAGELFF.

The chain has TRBV2 and TRBJ2-2; 10 nucleotides match TRBD1. CDR3 size: 14 residues. Germline-derived CDR1 and CDR2 are SNHLY and FYNNEI. Trimming cost V 6 bases and J 6 bases; bases outside gene matches: 4. CDR3 sequence reads: CASSGQGGSGELFF. CDR3 in DNA: TGTGCCAGCAGCGGACAGGGGGGCTCCGGGGAGCTGTTTTTT. Looking up the rest from reference TRBV2 and TRBJ2-2 gives the full variable domain: EPEVTQTPSHQVTQMGQEVILRCVPISNHLYFYWYRQILGQKVEFLVSFYNNEISEKSEIFDDQFSVERPDGSNFTLKIRSTKLEDSAMYFCASSGQGGSGELFFGEGSRLTVL.

This chain joins TRBV6-5 and TRBJ2-5; D gene ambiguous. This CDR3 region has 14 residues. Between the trimmed V and J ends, which lost 0 bases and 4 bases, there was a span of 9 bases. Germline-derived CDR1 and CDR2 are MNHEY and SVGAGI. The CDR3 region has the DNA TGTGCCAGCAGTTACTCGAGTCCCCGAGAGACCCAGTACTTC. It specifies CASSYSSPRETQYF.

The genes are TRBV28 and TRBJ2-3, with 14 bases identical to TRBD2. Germline values: CDR1 MDHEN, CDR2 SYDVKM. The V and J ends lost 4 bases and 9 bases, in that order; junction bases with no gene match: 15. The CDR3 runs 18 residues. DNA for the CDR3: TGTGCCAGCAGTTACGGGCAGACGGGACTAGCGGGAGTAGGGACGCAGTATTTT. Protein sequence: CASSYGQTGLAGVGTQYF.